This T cell receptor (beta chain) was identified in a study of response to subunit inactivated influenza vaccine. General observations from the study: Authors suggested each seasonal influenza vaccination recruits few new T cells.

Germline loops: CDR1 MDHEN, CDR2 SYDVKM. Between the trimmed V and J ends, which lost 3 bases and 4 bases, there was a span of 9 bases. This CDR3 has 14 residues. Each CDR3 protein gets one entry after TCRdb re-called the RT-PCR reads with MiXCR. The table includes 150,000 to 200,000 distinct CDR3 sequences, around 9% detected once. This clonotype was detected only a few times. Antigen specificity is unknown. V and J are TRBV28 and TRBJ1-4, with D unresolved. The sequence derives from a man aged 45 to 65 who received an inactivated influenza vaccine. The material sequenced was non-naive T cells sorted from PBMCs, taken on the day of vaccination. The CDR3 protein is CASSLVNSNEKLFF. DNA for the CDR3: TGTGCCAGCAGTTTGGTGAATAGTAATGAAAAACTGTTTTTT. The full variable domain, in which reference TRBV28 and TRBJ1-4 provide the parts outside the CDR3, is DVKVTQSSRYLVKRTGEKVFLECVQDMDHENMFWYRQDPGLGLRLIYFSYDVKMKEKGDIPEGYSVSREKKERFSLILESASTNQTSMYLCASSLVNSNEKLFFGSGTQLSVL.